This TCR beta chain was sequenced in a study of response to subunit inactivated influenza vaccine. J was trimmed by 2 bases and V by 6 bases; bases with no gene match: 6. Germline V lookup: CDR1 ENHRY, CDR2 SYGVKD. The CDR3 is 14 amino acids. TCRdb itself ran the RT-PCR reads through MiXCR, one entry per CDR3 protein. Counted here are about 480,000 distinct CDR3 sequences, 10% to 15% occurring once; the ten biggest clones make up around 13%. Study-wide findings and caveats: It was the authors' suggestion that each seasonal influenza vaccination recruits few new T cells.

About this clonotype itself: Its matching antigen is unknown.

The V and J genes are TRBV10-3 and TRBJ2-7; 8 bases match TRBD1. Material: PBMCs from blood, obtained 35 to 45 days after vaccination. The receptor was derived from a middle-aged man who received an inactivated influenza vaccine. The CDR3 is CAIRDRAPTYEQYF. DNA of the CDR3: TGTGCCATCAGGGACAGGGCCCCGACCTACGAGCAGTACTTC.